This T cell receptor (beta chain) stems from a study of T cell responses to AZD1222 COVID-19 vaccine. Study-level findings and limits: Spike-specific TCRs gained breadth and depth after people received two AZD1222 doses. There were repertoire samples only from the period after the peak T cell response. Of the AZD1222 recipients, only 5 to 7 were seropositive at baseline. It should be noted that donors were predominantly white British and more often female, and clonal diversity was possibly underestimated.

Generated by immunoSEQ multiplex PCR, the TCRdb table keeps only in-frame clones and is missing some. The profile shows about 210,000 clones, roughly 92% of them singletons. This CDR3 is 15 amino acids long. V gave up 4 bases and J gave up 2 bases; unmatched junction bases: 1. Germline CDR1 and CDR2: MGHRA and YSYEKL. As regards this clone: The antigen is unknown.

This clonotype was sampled from an adult in good health. This sample comprised peripheral blood, obtained on day 0 of AZD1222 vaccination. The chain has TRBV4-1 and TRBJ2-3; 12 bases align to TRBD1. The DNA of the CDR3 is TGCGCCAGCAGCCCGGGACAGGGGGCCACAGATACGCAGTATTTT. Translating it yields CASSPGQGATDTQYF.